This T cell receptor (beta chain) was obtained from a study of T cells in Graves' hyperthyroidism and ophthalmopathy. Study-wide points: Most thyroid clonotypes expanded above 0.001 were also detected in blood.

Trimming cost V 3 bases and J 1 base, with 12 bases left between them. CDR3 length equals 14 residues. The V gene's germline CDR1 is DFQATT and CDR2 SNEGSKA (reference sequence). Pregnant or lactating patients were excluded, as were those with uncontrolled infection or other autoimmune disease. This clonotype has ten or more counts. What it binds is unknown. RNA transcripts served as the template for amplifying TCR beta CDR3 regions. Using the HTBI primer set, a first-round RT-PCR was run on the TCR CDR3. TCRdb re-analysed the multiplex PCR reads in MiXCR, keeping a single row per CDR3 protein. The table includes 500,000 to 650,000 distinct CDR3 sequences, over 35% detected once.

The specimen sequenced was peripheral blood or thyroid tissue (not recorded which). V usage is TRBV20-1 and J usage is TRBJ2-5; no clear D. This receptor was obtained from an adult woman with Graves' disease, either hyperthyroidism or ophthalmopathy (not recorded which). CDR3 in amino acids: CSARMSLGQETQYF. The CDR3 nucleotides are TGCAGTGCTAGGATGTCGCTAGGCCAAGAGACCCAGTACTTC.